This T cell receptor (beta chain) was obtained from a study of T cells after posttransplantation cyclophosphamide. General study results and limits: Later post-transplant blood repertoires were often dominated by donor CD8+ memory clones. After PTCy, TRB diversity resembled that of CNI/methotrexate controls. TRB overlap between skin or GI tissue T cells and blood was limited.

This CDR3 contains 17 residues. The J segment lost 0 bases and the V segment lost 5 bases, leaving 7 bases of the junction unmatched. CDR1 SGHAT and CDR2 FQNNGV come from the germline V gene. The method was immunoSEQ multiplex PCR; TCRdb's version includes in-frame clones alone and lacks a portion of them. The data show around 15,000 clones, 94% seen once. Cells defined as naive were viable CD3+CD4+ or CD3+CD8+ and CCR7+CD45RA+CD45RO-CD95-CD27+CD28+. This related bone marrow graft donor gave peripheral blood on the day of marrow donation. Of note for this clone: What it recognizes is unknown.

The chain is built from TRBV11-2 and TRBJ2-3; 11 bases align to TRBD2. The sequence came from a woman between 50 and 59 years old in good health and a related stem cell transplant donor. What was sequenced was naive CD4+ T cells sorted from blood. DNA for the CDR3: TGTGCCAGCAGCCAGGGGACTAGCGGATTTAGCACAGATACGCAGTATTTT. It encodes CASSQGTSGFSTDTQYF.